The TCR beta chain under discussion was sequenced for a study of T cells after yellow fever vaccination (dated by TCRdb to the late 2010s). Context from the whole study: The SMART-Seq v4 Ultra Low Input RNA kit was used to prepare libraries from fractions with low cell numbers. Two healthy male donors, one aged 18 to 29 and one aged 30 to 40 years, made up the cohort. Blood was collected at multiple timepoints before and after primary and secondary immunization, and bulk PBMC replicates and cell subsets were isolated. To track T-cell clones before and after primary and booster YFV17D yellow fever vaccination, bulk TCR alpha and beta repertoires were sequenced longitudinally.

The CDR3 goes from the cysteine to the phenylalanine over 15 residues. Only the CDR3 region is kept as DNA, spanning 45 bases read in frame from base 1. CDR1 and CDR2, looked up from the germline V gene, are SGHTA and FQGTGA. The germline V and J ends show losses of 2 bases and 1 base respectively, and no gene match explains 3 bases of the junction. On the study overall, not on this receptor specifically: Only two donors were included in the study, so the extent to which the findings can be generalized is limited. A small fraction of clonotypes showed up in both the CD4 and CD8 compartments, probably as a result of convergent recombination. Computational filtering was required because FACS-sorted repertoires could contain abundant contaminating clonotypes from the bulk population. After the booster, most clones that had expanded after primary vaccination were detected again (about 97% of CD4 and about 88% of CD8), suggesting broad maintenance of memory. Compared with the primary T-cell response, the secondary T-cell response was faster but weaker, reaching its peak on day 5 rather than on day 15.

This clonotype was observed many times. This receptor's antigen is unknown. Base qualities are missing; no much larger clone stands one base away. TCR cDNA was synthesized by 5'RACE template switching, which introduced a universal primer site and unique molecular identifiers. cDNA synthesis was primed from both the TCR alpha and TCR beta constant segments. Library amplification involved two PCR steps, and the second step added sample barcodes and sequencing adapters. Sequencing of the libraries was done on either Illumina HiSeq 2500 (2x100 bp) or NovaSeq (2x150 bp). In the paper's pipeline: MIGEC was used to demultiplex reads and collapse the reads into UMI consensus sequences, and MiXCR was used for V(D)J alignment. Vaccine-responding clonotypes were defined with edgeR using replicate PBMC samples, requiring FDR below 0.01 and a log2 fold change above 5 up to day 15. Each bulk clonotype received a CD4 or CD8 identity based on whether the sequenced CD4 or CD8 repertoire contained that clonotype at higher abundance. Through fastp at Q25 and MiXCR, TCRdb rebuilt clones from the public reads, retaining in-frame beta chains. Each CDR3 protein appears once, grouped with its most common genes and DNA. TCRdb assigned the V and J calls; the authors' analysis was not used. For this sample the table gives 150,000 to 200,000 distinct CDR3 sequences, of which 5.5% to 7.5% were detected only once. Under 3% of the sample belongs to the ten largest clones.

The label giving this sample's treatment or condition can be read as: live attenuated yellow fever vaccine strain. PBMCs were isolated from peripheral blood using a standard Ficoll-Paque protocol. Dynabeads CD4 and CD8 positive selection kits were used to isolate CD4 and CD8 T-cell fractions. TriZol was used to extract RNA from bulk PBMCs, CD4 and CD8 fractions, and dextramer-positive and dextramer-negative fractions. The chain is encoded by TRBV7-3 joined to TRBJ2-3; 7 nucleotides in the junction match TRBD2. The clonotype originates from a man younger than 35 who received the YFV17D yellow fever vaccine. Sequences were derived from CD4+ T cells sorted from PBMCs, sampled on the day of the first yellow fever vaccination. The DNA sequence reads TGTGCCAGCAGCTTATTACGGGGGGGCACAGATACGCAGTATTTT. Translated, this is CASSLLRGGTDTQYF. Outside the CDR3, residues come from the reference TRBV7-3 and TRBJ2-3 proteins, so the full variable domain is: GAGVSQTPSNKVTEKGKYVELRCDPISGHTALYWYRQSLGQGPEFLIYFQGTGAADDSGLPNDRFFAVRPEGSVSTLKIQRTERGDSAVYLCASSLLRGGTDTQYFGPGTRLTVL.